Below, one T cell receptor beta chain is given with its context. This entry is derived from a study of blood T cell repertoires in COVID-19. Study-level background: The study drew acute and convalescent COVID-19 samples from the United States, Italy and Spain. PBMCs, B-cell-depleted T cells, or T cells provided the cDNA or gDNA that made up the material.

In the original workflow: Reference gene primer amplification in the assay estimated nucleated cell counts. Generated by immunoSEQ multiplex PCR, the TCRdb table keeps only in-frame clones and is missing some. V and J calls and clone size are those listed in that table; D and trimming were worked out from the DNA. The repertoire holds over 100,000 clones, with roughly 87% as singletons. The TCR was taken from an elderly man with acute or convalescent COVID-19. Sequenced material: peripheral blood.

The CDR3 DNA sequence: TGTGCCAGCTCCGCCCGGGACTCCCGGGCCTCCAATCAGCCCCAGCATTTT. Translated, it gives CASSARDSRASNQPQHF. The gene calls are TRBV18 and TRBJ1-5; perhaps TRBD1 as D (5 bases). In germline, CDR1 is KGHSH, CDR2 LQKENI. CDR3 length: 17 residues. The V gene lost 6 bases and the J gene lost 3 bases, with 21 bases spanning the gap.